These T cell receptor beta chains were read from a single sample in a study of neurological immune-mediated disorders. TCRdb redid the calling of the 5' RACE reads with MiXCR, one entry per CDR3 protein. The sample has tens of thousands of distinct CDR3 sequences; 4.3% are singletons. The sample taken for sequencing was PBMCs. The receptors shown here come from a woman between 55 and 75 years old with multiple sclerosis. Each CDR3 is given with its conserved first and last residue. Fields, in order: J gene, V gene, CDR3 protein.

>TRBJ2-1|TRBV7-9
CASSRWIAGTGDEQFF
>TRBJ2-7|TRBV20-1
CSARLTSGTYEQYF
>TRBJ2-5|TRBV18
CASSLNRDLETQYF
>TRBJ2-1|TRBV2
CASSSNAGTGANEQFF
>TRBJ2-6|TRBV5-1
CASSWRQGSSGANVLTF
>TRBJ2-7|TRBV5-5
CASSLRDPRYEQYF
>TRBJ1-5|TRBV6-5
CASSDRGRNQPQHF
>TRBJ2-7|TRBV5-1
CASGLSAYEQYF
>TRBJ2-7|TRBV27
CASSLGGGYEQYF
>TRBJ1-2|TRBV3-1
CASSPDDQGYTF
>TRBJ2-5|TRBV5-1
CASSLDSGGAAETQYF
>TRBJ2-1|TRBV30
CAWGSGGARNEQFF
>TRBJ2-5|TRBV27
CASSPQGETQYF
>TRBJ1-4|TRBV20-1
CSARDIRWTTNEKLFF
>TRBJ1-1|TRBV11-1
CASSLSGWGTEAFF
>TRBJ2-1|TRBV7-9
CASSLGRTGVDNEQFF
>TRBJ2-7|TRBV7-9
CASSLALVTEQYF
>TRBJ2-4|TRBV7-2
CASSLAAHENIQYF
>TRBJ1-2|TRBV7-9
CASSPGGGTGGANYGYTF
>TRBJ1-1|TRBV7-9
CASSLARDVSSAFF
>TRBJ2-7|TRBV20-1
CSADPGTGLNEQYF
>TRBJ2-3|TRBV20-1
CSATTGDTQYF
>TRBJ2-2|TRBV4-1
CASSQITGTGELFF